The 31 T cell receptor beta chains below come from one sample, sequenced in a study of CD8+ T cells in alopecia areata. After isolation, RNA underwent reverse transcription to generate cDNA as the sequencing template. Assay: immunoSEQ multiplex PCR; the TCRdb copy retains only in-frame clones and omits some. The sample comprises around 34,000 clones, approximately 58% of which are singletons, and almost 40% rests with the top ten. The specimen was NKG2D-high CD8+ T cells sorted from blood. The receptor set was obtained from a human donor with alopecia areata.

The V and J genes are TRBV7-9 and TRBJ2-2; D is ambiguous. Germline CDR1 SEHNR, CDR2 FQNEAQ (reference sequence). This CDR3 comprises 15 residues. Trimming removed 5 bases at V and 0 bases at J, with 10 bases between. The CDR3 sequence: CASSPLATNTGELFF. The CDR3 DNA reads as TGTGCCAGCAGCCCCTTAGCCACGAACACCGGGGAGCTGTTTTTT.

This sequence joins TRBV4-1 and TRBJ2-3, with TRBD2 identical over 7 bases. Trimming at V came to 2 bases and at J to 12 bases, leaving 5 bases not matched to a gene. Germline CDR1 MGHRA, CDR2 YSYEKL. The CDR3 has 12 amino acids. This chain's CDR3 is CASSQYGGTQYF. Written as DNA, the CDR3 is TGCGCCAGCAGCCAATACGGGGGGACCCAGTATTTT.

The table lists this clone with a few counts. The chain employs TRBV29-1 and TRBJ2-1; D is unresolved. CDR3 length: 14 residues. The germline CDR1 and CDR2 sequences are SQVTM and ANQGSEA. Trimming left V 4 bases short and J 10 bases short, with 20 bases between. CDR3 residues: CSVGDGPLPYEQFF. The CDR3 nucleotides are TGCAGCGTTGGTGACGGGCCCCTTCCCTACGAGCAGTTCTTC.

The J gene is TRBJ2-7, the V gene TRBV7-6, with D possibly matching TRBD1 (6 bases). V gave up 5 bases and J gave up 2 bases, with 19 bases separating them. The CDR3 contains 16 residues. The germline gives CDR1 SGHVS, CDR2 FNYEAQ. The CDR3 loop reads CASSPSFDRLTYEQYF. CDR3 in DNA: TGTGCCAGCAGCCCGAGCTTTGACAGGCTTACCTACGAGCAGTACTTC.

This rearrangement joins TRBV19 to TRBJ1-2, with unresolved D. With 7 bases removed from V and 3 bases from J, the gap between germline ends came to 18 bases. There are 15 residues in the CDR3. The germline gives CDR1 LNHDA, CDR2 SQIVND (reference sequence). The CDR3 region is CASTFRDDLYYGYTF. CDR3 sequence (DNA): TGTGCCAGTACCTTCCGAGATGACCTCTACTATGGCTACACCTTC.

The chain has TRBV7-9 and TRBJ2-1, with 11 positions matching TRBD2. This CDR3 is built from 17 residues. J lost 10 bases, V lost 7 bases, and 18 bases had no gene match. The germline CDR1 and CDR2 sequences are SEHNR and FQNEAQ (reference sequence). The CDR3 loop reads CASISTLAGGPTLEQFF. The CDR3 nucleotides are TGTGCCAGCATCTCAACCCTAGCGGGAGGCCCTACTCTAGAGCAGTTCTTC.

This chain joins TRBV11-1 and TRBJ2-1; TRBD1 matches 8 bases. J gave up 10 bases and V 4 bases, and 6 bases lay outside the gene matches. This CDR3 spans 13 amino acids. Germline values: CDR1 SGHAT, CDR2 FQDESV (reference sequence). CDR3 sequence reads: CASSSQGAGEQFF. CDR3 coding DNA: TGTGCCAGCAGCTCCCAGGGGGCCGGGGAGCAGTTCTTC.

This rearrangement joins TRBV11-1 to TRBJ1-1; D is ambiguous. Germline CDR1 is SGHAT and CDR2 is FQDESV (reference sequence). V was cut by 5 bases and J by 8 bases, with 12 bases left in between. The CDR3 extends over 12 amino acids. CDR3 in amino acids: CASSAGLGEAFF. For the CDR3, the DNA is TGTGCCAGCAGCGCTGGCTTGGGGGAAGCTTTCTTT.

The table lists this clone with a count of one. The chain couples TRBV5-4 to TRBJ2-5, with D hard to call. The CDR3 has 9 amino acids. Germline assignment: CDR1 SGHNT and CDR2 YYREEE (reference sequence). V lost 10 bases and J lost 5, with 6 bases in between. The DNA for the CDR3 is TGTGCCTTCAGGGAGACCCAGTACTTC. Encoded protein: CAFRETQYF.

The CDR3 loop reads CASSYSAGQYTEAFF. CDR3 nucleotide sequence: TGTGCCAGCAGTTACTCTGCAGGGCAGTACACTGAAGCTTTCTTT. The gene calls are TRBV6-5 and TRBJ1-1, with a tentative D call TRBD1 (5 bases). V was trimmed by 0 bases and J by 3 bases, leaving 11 bases between them. The CDR3 consists of 15 residues. Germline assignment: CDR1 MNHEY and CDR2 SVGAGI.

The chain links TRBV27 to TRBJ2-1, with D possibly called TRBD1 or TRBD2 (5 bases each). Deletions cut 4 bases from V and 3 bases from J, with 13 bases between. Germline V CDR1 and CDR2: MNHEY, SMNVEV (reference sequence). The CDR3 length is 15 residues. CDR3 amino acids: CASSWGSGRYNEQFF. The CDR3 nucleotides read TGTGCCAGCAGTTGGGGCTCGGGACGCTACAATGAGCAGTTCTTC.

CDR3 sequence: CASSLGTEAFF. CDR3 bases: TGTGCCAGTAGTTTGGGTACTGAAGCTTTCTTT. The chain is built from TRBV19 and TRBJ1-1; D is unclear. CDR3 length equals 11 residues. CDR1 and CDR2 (germline): LNHDA, SQIVND (reference sequence). V shed 5 bases and J shed 5 bases, with 6 bases lying between them.

This clone has a single count. The chain links TRBV27 to TRBJ2-7; the match to TRBD1 covers 9 bases. CDR3 size: 15 residues. Germline V gene lookup returns CDR1 MNHEY and CDR2 SMNVEV (reference sequence). J was trimmed by 4 bases and V by 7 bases; bases with no gene match: 11. CDR3 sequence (DNA): TGTGCCAGCACCCCTAGAGGGACAGGGACGTACGAGCAGTACTTC. The encoded protein is CASTPRGTGTYEQYF.

The chain links TRBV9 to TRBJ1-1, with 8 bases identical to TRBD1. The V gene end was trimmed by 0 bases and the J gene end by 0 bases; junction bases not matched to a gene: 4. The CDR3 has 16 amino acids. Germline CDR1 SGDLS, CDR2 YYNGEE. CDR3 nucleotide sequence: TGTGCCAGCAGCGTAGACGGGACAGGTATGAACACTGAAGCTTTCTTT. Its protein product is CASSVDGTGMNTEAFF.

This chain joins TRBV7-9 and TRBJ2-2, with D unclear. V was pared by 5 bases and J by 2 bases, with 15 bases between. The CDR3 loop spans 16 amino acids. Per germline, CDR1 SEHNR and CDR2 FQNEAQ (reference sequence). CDR3 protein: CASSNPPMGNTGELFF. The CDR3 nucleotides are TGTGCCAGCAGCAACCCCCCTATGGGAAACACCGGGGAGCTGTTTTTT.

This sequence joins TRBV29-1 and TRBJ1-3, with D maybe TRBD1 (5 bases). Trimming took 6 bases from V and 0 from J, leaving 12 bases between them. The CDR3 contains 14 residues. The V gene's germline CDR1 is SQVTM and CDR2 ANQGSEA. The CDR3 DNA reads TGCAGCGTCGGCGGACAACTCTCTGGAAACACCATATATTTT. Its translation: CSVGGQLSGNTIYF.

The rearrangement links TRBV9 to TRBJ2-1, with 8 bases fitting TRBD1. The germline V gene encodes CDR1 SGDLS and CDR2 YYNGEE. The junction had 7 bases not matched to a gene; V was cut back by 0 bases and J by 8 bases. The CDR3 loop spans 15 amino acids. The CDR3 loop is CASSVVGRGLDEQFF. The CDR3 DNA reads as TGTGCCAGCAGCGTAGTTGGCAGGGGGCTGGATGAGCAGTTCTTC.

V usage is TRBV29-1 and J usage is TRBJ2-5, with 11 bases lining up with TRBD1. The J call may be in error: the DNA end matches TRBJ2-7 better. CDR1 SQVTM and CDR2 ANQGSEA come from the germline V gene. The CDR3 contains 13 residues. Here the CDR3 reads CSVRTGGTYEQYF. CDR3 nucleotide sequence: TGCAGCGTTAGGACAGGGGGCACCTACGAGCAGTACTTC.

The rearrangement links TRBV4-3 to TRBJ1-2; a weak D match, TRBD1 (5 bases). The CDR3 contains 15 residues. V lost 0 bases and J lost 1, with 9 bases in between. The V gene's germline CDR1 is LGHNA and CDR2 YSLEER. The CDR3 protein is CASSQDWGVNYGYTF. DNA of the CDR3: TGCGCCAGCAGCCAAGACTGGGGGGTTAACTATGGCTACACCTTC.

The CDR3 here is CASSLRTGGLDEQYF. DNA of the CDR3: TGCGCCAGCAGCTTGCGGACAGGGGGCTTAGACGAGCAGTACTTC. This rearrangement joins TRBV5-1 to TRBJ2-7; TRBD1 matches at 11 bases. Losses at the gene ends were 1 base for V and 5 bases for J; bases not matched to a gene: 5. This CDR3 is 15 amino acids long. Looked up from germline, CDR1 is SGHRS and CDR2 is YFSETQ.

The chain links TRBV9 to TRBJ1-1, with a tentative D call TRBD1 (5 bases). The length of the CDR3 is 13 residues. Deletions cut 7 bases from V and 2 bases from J, with 12 bases between. Germline-derived CDR1 and CDR2 are SGDLS and YYNGEE. The CDR3, as DNA: TGTGCCAGCGGTTCGGGGCTCAACACTGAAGCTTTCTTT. It specifies CASGSGLNTEAFF.

The chain links TRBV4-1 to TRBJ2-2, with D unclear. Trimming stripped 1 base from V and 4 bases from J, with 4 bases between. CDR3 length equals 13 residues. Germline V gives CDR1 MGHRA, CDR2 YSYEKL. CDR3 coding DNA: TGCGCCAGCAGCCAAGGAGTCACCGGGGAGCTGTTTTTT. Translated: CASSQGVTGELFF.

The chain carries TRBV7-9 and TRBJ2-5, with a weak D call TRBD2 (6 bases). Germline V gives CDR1 SEHNR, CDR2 FQNEAQ (reference sequence). Trimming removed 8 bases at V and 4 bases at J, with 14 bases between. This CDR3 contains 13 residues. The CDR3 nucleotides read TGTGCCAGCGTACAACGGGGGAGAGAGACCCAGTACTTC. It yields the protein CASVQRGRETQYF.

The chain is built from TRBV6-5 and TRBJ2-1; D ambiguous. V lost 6 bases, J lost 0 bases, and 6 bases lay in between. The CDR3 has 13 amino acids. Germline V gene sequence: CDR1 MNHEY, CDR2 SVGAGI. The chain's CDR3 is CASSESSYNEQFF. The CDR3 DNA follows: TGTGCCAGCAGCGAGAGCTCCTACAATGAGCAGTTCTTC.

V usage is TRBV27 and J usage is TRBJ2-6; D is ambiguous. Germline V gene data show CDR1 as MNHEY and CDR2 as SMNVEV (reference sequence). Trimming pared 2 bases from V and 1 base from J, leaving 3 bases between. This CDR3 has 14 residues. CDR3 in DNA: TGTGCCAGCAGTTTAGGGTCTGGGGCCAACGTCCTGACTTTC. Amino acids: CASSLGSGANVLTF. The entire variable domain, with the rest obtained from reference TRBV27 and TRBJ2-6, is as follows: EAQVTQNPRYLITVTGKKLTVTCSQNMNHEYMSWYRQDPGLGLRQIYYSMNVEVTDKGDVPEGYKVSRKEKRNFPLILESPSPNQTSLYFCASSLGSGANVLTFGAGSRLTVL.

The chain has TRBV28 and TRBJ2-3; D is perhaps TRBD1 or TRBD2 (5 bases each). The CDR3 spans 15 residues. The germline V gene encodes CDR1 MDHEN and CDR2 SYDVKM. Trimming pared 3 bases from V and 6 bases from J, leaving 16 bases between. CDR3 protein: CASSLDLWGADTQYF. CDR3 nucleotides: TGTGCCAGCAGTTTGGACTTGTGGGGCGCGGATACGCAGTATTTT.

This chain links TRBV9 with TRBJ2-2; D call uncertain. Trimming pared 6 bases from V and 3 bases from J, leaving 9 bases between. CDR3 length: 13 residues. Germline values: CDR1 SGDLS, CDR2 YYNGEE. CDR3 bases: TGTGCCAGCACCGCTAAAGACACCGGGGAGCTGTTTTTT. It encodes CASTAKDTGELFF.

This chain uses TRBV28 with TRBJ2-1; a possible D gene is TRBD1 (6 bases). V gave up 8 bases and J gave up 6 bases, with 17 bases separating them. The CDR3 sequence is 14 residues long. In germline, CDR1 is MDHEN, CDR2 SYDVKM. The DNA for the CDR3 is TGTGCCAGCCTCCAATCGGACAGCTTCAATGAGCAGTTCTTC. This translates into CASLQSDSFNEQFF.

This clone was recorded a few times. In DNA, the CDR3 is TGCAGCGTGATGACAGGTTCCTACGAGCAGTACTTC. Residues: CSVMTGSYEQYF. The chain uses TRBV29-1 and TRBJ2-7, with D perhaps TRBD1 (6 bases). V was clipped by 6 bases and J by 1 base, with 10 bases between them. Germline V gene data show CDR1 as SQVTM and CDR2 as ANQGSEA. The CDR3 is made up of 12 amino acids.

This chain uses TRBV19 with TRBJ2-3, with a weak D call TRBD1 (5 bases). CDR1 is LNHDA, CDR2 SQIVND, per germline (reference sequence). The V end was cut by 3 bases, the J end by 6 bases, with 10 bases between. The CDR3 extends over 13 amino acids. The DNA of the CDR3 is TGTGCCAGTAGTATGGGCAGGGTGGATACGCAGTATTTT. Translating gives CASSMGRVDTQYF.

The gene calls are TRBV15 and TRBJ1-2; 9 nucleotides match TRBD1. V gave up 4 bases and J gave up 6 bases; unmatched junction bases: 3. Germline V gives CDR1 LNHNV, CDR2 YYDKDF (reference sequence). This CDR3 region has 13 residues. CDR3 nucleotide sequence: TGTGCCACCAGCATGGACAGGGGAGATGGCTACACCTTC. Encoded protein: CATSMDRGDGYTF.